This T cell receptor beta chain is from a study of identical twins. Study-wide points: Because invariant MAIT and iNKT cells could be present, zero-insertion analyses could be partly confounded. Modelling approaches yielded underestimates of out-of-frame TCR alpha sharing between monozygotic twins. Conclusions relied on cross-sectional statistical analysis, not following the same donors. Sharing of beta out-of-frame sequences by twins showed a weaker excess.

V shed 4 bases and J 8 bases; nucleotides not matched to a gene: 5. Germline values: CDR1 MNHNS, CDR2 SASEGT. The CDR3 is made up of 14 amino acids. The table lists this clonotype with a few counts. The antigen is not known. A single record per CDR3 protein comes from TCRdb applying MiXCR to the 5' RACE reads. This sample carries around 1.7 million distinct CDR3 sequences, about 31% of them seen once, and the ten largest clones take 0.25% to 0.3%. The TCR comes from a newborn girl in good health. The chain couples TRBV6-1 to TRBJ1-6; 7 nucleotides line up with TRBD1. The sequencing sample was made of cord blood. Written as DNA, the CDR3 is TGTGCCAGCAGTGCAGACAGGGAGGATTCACCCCTCCACTTT. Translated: CASSADREDSPLHF.